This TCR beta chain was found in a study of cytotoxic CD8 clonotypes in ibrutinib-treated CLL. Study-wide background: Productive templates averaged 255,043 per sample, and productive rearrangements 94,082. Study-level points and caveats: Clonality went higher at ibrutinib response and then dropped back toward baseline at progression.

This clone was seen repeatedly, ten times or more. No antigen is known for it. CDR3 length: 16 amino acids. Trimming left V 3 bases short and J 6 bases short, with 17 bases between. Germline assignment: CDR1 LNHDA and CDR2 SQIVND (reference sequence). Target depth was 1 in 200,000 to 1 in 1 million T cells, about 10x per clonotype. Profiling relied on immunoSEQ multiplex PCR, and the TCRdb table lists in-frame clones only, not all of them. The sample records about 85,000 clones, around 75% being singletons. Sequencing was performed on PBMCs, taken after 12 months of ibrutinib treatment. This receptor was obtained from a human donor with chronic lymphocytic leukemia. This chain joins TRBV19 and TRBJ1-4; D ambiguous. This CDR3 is CASSIGSGLGDEKLFF. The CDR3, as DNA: TGTGCCAGTAGTATTGGATCAGGCCTCGGGGATGAAAAACTGTTTTTT.